This T cell receptor (beta chain) was obtained from a study of blood T cell repertoires in COVID-19. Study overall: Sites across the United States, Italy and Spain contributed samples from acute and convalescent COVID-19. T cells, B-cell-depleted T cells, or PBMCs supplied cDNA or gDNA.

Profiled with immunoSEQ multiplex PCR; TCRdb holds only in-frame clones, not every one. The sample lists 300,000 to 400,000 clones, approximately 86% occurring once. V was cut by 2 bases and J by 2 bases, with 6 bases left in between. The CDR3 runs 13 residues. Germline V gives CDR1 SEHNR, CDR2 FQNEAQ (reference sequence). This sequence originates from a human donor in a cohort sampled during active COVID-19. This rearrangement joins TRBV7-9 to TRBJ1-2; D is possibly TRBD1 (6 bases). Sequencing was performed on peripheral blood. For the CDR3, the DNA is TGTGCCAGCAGCTTACAGGGGAACTATGGCTACACCTTC. Translation gives CASSLQGNYGYTF. Together with reference TRBV7-9 and TRBJ1-2, the CDR3 gives the full variable domain: DTGVSQNPRHKITKRGQNVTFRCDPISEHNRLYWYRQTLGQGPEFLTYFQNEAQLEKSRLLSDRFSAERPKGSFSTLEIQRTEQGDSAMYLCASSLQGNYGYTFGSGTRLTVV.